The rows below give T cell receptor beta chains drawn from one sample of a study of shared clonotypes between healthy human individuals. Profiling relied on immunoSEQ multiplex PCR, and the TCRdb table lists in-frame clones only, not all of them. The table has about 470,000 clones, about four fifths seen once. Specimen: PBMCs. Receptors originate from a woman aged 40 to 49 in good health. Some clones in this sample may be carry-over from other donors' samples. The CDR3 runs from the conserved cysteine through the conserved F or W. The D gene is left open where the match is weak. The size entry is marked missing in some rows and otherwise reads once, few, many or a size class.

clone_size: NA
v_call: TRBV7-8
d_call: TRBD1
j_call: TRBJ2-7
cdr3_aa: CASSLASGQGRNEQYF
cdr3_nt: TGTGCCAGCAGCTTAGCATCCGGACAGGGGAGGAACGAGCAGTACTTC

clone_size: NA
v_call: TRBV28
d_call: NA
j_call: TRBJ2-7
cdr3_aa: CASSFADSAYEQYF
cdr3_nt: TGTGCCAGCAGTTTCGCCGACAGTGCCTACGAGCAGTACTTC

clone_size: NA
v_call: TRBV6-6
d_call: NA
j_call: TRBJ2-1
cdr3_aa: CASSPQYNEQFF
cdr3_nt: TGTGCCAGCAGTCCCCAGTACAATGAGCAGTTCTTC

clone_size: medium-sized
v_call: TRBV6-1
d_call: NA
j_call: TRBJ2-1
cdr3_aa: CASSESRPGEQFF
cdr3_nt: TGTGCCAGCAGTGAATCCCGACCGGGTGAGCAGTTCTTC

clone_size: NA
v_call: TRBV5-1
d_call: TRBD1
j_call: TRBJ1-2
cdr3_aa: CASSLQGSNYGYTF
cdr3_nt: TGCGCCAGCAGCTTACAGGGGTCAAACTATGGCTACACCTTC

clone_size: NA
v_call: TRBV27
d_call: NA
j_call: TRBJ2-1
cdr3_aa: CASSPQGQSYNEQFF
cdr3_nt: TGTGCCAGCAGTCCTCAGGGCCAATCCTACAATGAGCAGTTCTTC

clone_size: NA
v_call: TRBV2
d_call: TRBD2
j_call: TRBJ2-1
cdr3_aa: CASSLTFGLAGGVSSYNEQFF
cdr3_nt: TGTGCCAGCAGTCTGACCTTCGGGCTAGCGGGGGGCGTGAGCTCCTACAATGAGCAGTTCTTC

clone_size: NA
v_call: TRBV7-9
d_call: TRBD2
j_call: TRBJ2-3
cdr3_aa: CASSRGLAASTDTQYF
cdr3_nt: TGTGCCAGCAGCCGCGGACTAGCGGCATCCACAGATACGCAGTATTTT

clone_size: NA
v_call: TRBV6-1
d_call: TRBD1
j_call: TRBJ2-3
cdr3_aa: CASSEVRGTGGGDTQYF
cdr3_nt: TGTGCCAGCAGTGAAGTCCGGGGGACAGGGGGCGGTGATACGCAGTATTTT

clone_size: once
v_call: TRBV10-3
d_call: TRBD2
j_call: TRBJ2-5
cdr3_aa: CAISTNAGLAGGLVETQYF
cdr3_nt: TGTGCCATCAGCACCAACGCGGGACTAGCGGGAGGGCTTGTAGAGACCCAGTACTTC

clone_size: NA
v_call: TRBV5-1
d_call: TRBD1
j_call: TRBJ2-7
cdr3_aa: CASNLRDRGGEQYF
cdr3_nt: TGCGCCAGCAACTTGCGGGACAGGGGAGGCGAGCAGTACTTC

clone_size: NA
v_call: TRBV19
d_call: NA
j_call: TRBJ1-1
cdr3_aa: CASTLGGTEAFF
cdr3_nt: TGTGCCAGTACCCTAGGGGGCACTGAAGCTTTCTTT

clone_size: few
v_call: TRBV2
d_call: NA
j_call: TRBJ1-5
cdr3_aa: CASSDAGTQPQHF
cdr3_nt: TGTGCCAGCAGTGACGCAGGGACTCAGCCCCAGCATTTT

clone_size: NA
v_call: TRBV4-1
d_call: TRBD2
j_call: TRBJ2-1
cdr3_aa: CASSRGSFAGTSGRASYNEQFF
cdr3_nt: TGCGCCAGCAGCCGAGGATCCTTCGCCGGGACTAGCGGGAGGGCCTCCTACAATGAGCAGTTCTTC

clone_size: NA
v_call: TRBV7-9
d_call: NA
j_call: TRBJ1-2
cdr3_aa: CASIGAMVGASDGYTF
cdr3_nt: TGTGCCAGCATTGGGGCGATGGTGGGGGCGTCGGATGGCTACACCTTC

clone_size: many
v_call: TRBV7-9
d_call: NA
j_call: TRBJ2-6
cdr3_aa: CASGHPGANVLTF
cdr3_nt: TGTGCCAGTGGGCATCCCGGGGCCAACGTCCTGACTTTC

clone_size: few
v_call: TRBV7-2
d_call: TRBD2
j_call: TRBJ2-1
cdr3_aa: CASSPSSGRAGEQFF
cdr3_nt: TGTGCCAGCAGCCCATCTAGCGGGAGGGCAGGTGAGCAGTTCTTC

clone_size: NA
v_call: TRBV28
d_call: TRBD2
j_call: TRBJ2-7
cdr3_aa: CASSSSAGGPVEQYF
cdr3_nt: TGTGCCAGCAGTTCTTCAGCGGGAGGGCCGGTCGAGCAGTACTTC

clone_size: NA
v_call: TRBV6-5
d_call: TRBD2
j_call: TRBJ2-2
cdr3_aa: CASRGGRSTGELFF
cdr3_nt: TGTGCCAGCAGGGGAGGGAGGAGCACCGGGGAGCTGTTTTTT

clone_size: NA
v_call: TRBV29-1
d_call: NA
j_call: TRBJ2-1
cdr3_aa: CSVTLTYNEQFF
cdr3_nt: TGCAGCGTGACACTTACCTACAATGAGCAGTTCTTC

clone_size: many
v_call: TRBV7-6
d_call: NA
j_call: TRBJ2-7
cdr3_aa: CASSLEASSDEQYF
cdr3_nt: TGTGCCAGCAGCTTAGAAGCTTCGAGCGACGAGCAGTACTTC

clone_size: NA
v_call: TRBV7-2
d_call: TRBD2
j_call: TRBJ2-5
cdr3_aa: CASSPLRAGAGETQYF
cdr3_nt: TGTGCCAGCAGCCCACTCCGAGCGGGAGCGGGGGAGACCCAGTACTTC

clone_size: NA
v_call: TRBV19
d_call: NA
j_call: TRBJ1-3
cdr3_aa: CASIRTATTSGNTIYF
cdr3_nt: TGTGCCAGTATCAGGACAGCAACAACCTCTGGAAACACCATATATTTT

clone_size: NA
v_call: TRBV7-2
d_call: TRBD1
j_call: TRBJ1-2
cdr3_aa: CASSFGLQGLGYTF
cdr3_nt: TGTGCCAGCAGCTTTGGGCTACAGGGGTTGGGCTACACCTTC